Presented here are 6 T cell receptor beta chains from one specimen sequenced in a study of neurological immune-mediated disorders. Each CDR3 protein gets one entry after TCRdb re-called the 5' RACE reads with MiXCR. The data show approximately 38,000 distinct CDR3 sequences, around 2.5% seen once. Sequenced: PBMCs. Receptor source: a man aged 45-60 years with multiple sclerosis.

This clonotype was recorded at least ten times. V is TRBV7-2 and J is TRBJ2-3, with 7 bases matching TRBD2. This CDR3 has 15 residues. Germline CDR1 is SGHTA and CDR2 is FQGNSA. V gave up 4 bases and J gave up 0 bases; unmatched junction bases: 4. The CDR3 DNA sequence: TGTGCCAGCAGCTGGGGGGGGGTGAGCACAGATACGCAGTATTTT. Translated, it gives CASSWGGVSTDTQYF. Combining the CDR3 with reference TRBV7-2 and TRBJ2-3 gives the whole variable domain GAGVSQSPSNKVTEKGKDVELRCDPISGHTALYWYRQSLGQGLEFLIYFQGNSAPDKSGLPSDRFSAERTGGSVSTLTIQRTQQEDSAVYLCASSWGGVSTDTQYFGPGTRLTVL.

This clonotype occurred many times. This chain uses TRBV9 with TRBJ1-1; D gene unclear. This CDR3 region has 16 residues. V lost 4 bases and J 3 bases, leaving 19 bases between the germline ends. The germline CDR1 and CDR2 sequences are SGDLS and YYNGEE. The CDR3 sequence: CASSPGVIARDTEAFF. The CDR3 nucleotides are TGTGCCAGCAGCCCCGGGGTAATTGCTAGGGACACTGAAGCTTTCTTT.

There are many counts of this clonotype. The junction shows a germline mismatch at one end, possibly a read error. CDR3 region: CASSYGLDSRFF. CDR3 sequence (DNA): TGTGCCAGCAGTTACGGTCTAGATAGTAGGTTTTTC. The chain uses TRBV6-6 and TRBJ2-7; D gene ambiguous. Germline CDR1 is MNHNY and CDR2 is SVGAGI (reference sequence). This CDR3 is 12 amino acids long.

This clonotype was seen more than once but under ten times. At one of its ends the junction is not consistent with the germline gene, which may arise from a read error. The chain uses TRBV7-2 and TRBJ1-5; D call uncertain. The CDR3 runs 15 residues. Germline V gene data show CDR1 as SGHTA and CDR2 as FQGNSA. The CDR3 loop is CASSLDGNSNQPQNF. The CDR3 region has the DNA TGTGCCAGCAGCTTGGACGGAAATAGCAATCAGCCCCAGAATTTT.

This clonotype was seen at least ten times. The rearrangement joins TRBV3-1 to TRBJ2-7; a weak D match, TRBD2 (6 bases). V lost 0 bases to trimming and J lost 9 bases, with 9 bases between them. Germline values: CDR1 LGHDT, CDR2 YNNKEL (reference sequence). The CDR3 is made up of 12 amino acids. This chain's CDR3 is CASSQDMRGQYF. The CDR3 DNA reads TGTGCCAGCAGCCAAGATATGCGGGGGCAGTACTTC.

This clonotype was recorded at least ten times. The chain couples TRBV3-1 to TRBJ1-1; possibly TRBD1 for D (6 bases). V was cut by 6 bases and J by 1 base, with 12 bases left in between. Germline V gene data show CDR1 as LGHDT and CDR2 as YNNKEL (reference sequence). The CDR3 length is 14 residues. In DNA form, the CDR3 reads TGTGCCAGCAGGGGTCAGGGGACGAACACTGAAGCTTTCTTT. It encodes CASRGQGTNTEAFF.